These 5 T cell receptor beta chains were all obtained from the same sample, sequenced in a study of blood T cell repertoires in COVID-19. The table came from immunoSEQ multiplex PCR; TCRdb's copy has only in-frame clones and leaves some out. This table holds some 35,000 clones, approximately 90% found once. The sequencing sample was made of peripheral blood. These receptors were obtained from a man between 65 and 80 years old with active COVID-19.

This chain joins TRBV30 and TRBJ1-2; D ambiguous. The CDR3 consists of 15 residues. The germline V and J ends were trimmed by 0 bases and 0 bases, with 11 bases remaining between them. Germline V CDR1 and CDR2: GTSNPN, SVGIG (reference sequence). In DNA form, the CDR3 reads TGTGCCTGGAGTGTACCCCCCGGGACTAACTATGGCTACACCTTC. This sequence encodes CAWSVPPGTNYGYTF.

This clone was recorded a few times. This chain connects TRBV28 to TRBJ2-5; maybe TRBD2 (7 bases). The CDR3 spans 16 residues. CDR1 is MDHEN, CDR2 SYDVKM, per germline. V was cut by 4 bases and J by 5 bases, with 20 bases left in between. The CDR3: CASSSYYGGGEETQYF. CDR3 in DNA: TGTGCCAGCAGTTCATATTACGGAGGGGGGGAGGAGACCCAGTACTTC.

The chain links TRBV18 to TRBJ2-7; D is possibly TRBD2 (6 bases). The CDR3 spans 12 residues. The V gene lost 6 bases and the J gene lost 6 bases, with 12 bases spanning the gap. Germline V gene data show CDR1 as KGHSH and CDR2 as LQKENI. The CDR3 reads CASSLLEGEQYF. The DNA for the CDR3 is TGTGCCAGCTCGCTATTGGAGGGCGAGCAGTACTTC.

V usage is TRBV7-3 and J usage is TRBJ2-5; 10 nucleotides line up with TRBD2. Germline V gives CDR1 SGHTA, CDR2 FQGTGA. The CDR3 is made up of 15 amino acids. V lost 0 bases to trimming and J lost 2 bases; unmatched junction nucleotides: 0. The CDR3 is CASSLTSGGQETQYF. Here the CDR3 DNA reads TGTGCCAGCAGCTTAACTAGCGGGGGGCAAGAGACCCAGTACTTC. The full variable domain, completed using reference TRBV7-3 and TRBJ2-5, is GAGVSQTPSNKVTEKGKYVELRCDPISGHTALYWYRQSLGQGPEFLIYFQGTGAADDSGLPNDRFFAVRPEGSVSTLKIQRTERGDSAVYLCASSLTSGGQETQYFGPGTRLLVL.

The rearrangement uses TRBV7-2 and TRBJ2-3, with a weak D call TRBD1 (6 bases). The V gene lost 4 bases and the J gene lost 2 bases, with 13 bases spanning the gap. In germline, CDR1 is SGHTA, CDR2 FQGNSA. This CDR3 is 15 amino acids long. CDR3: CASSSQGSATDTQYF. CDR3 DNA sequence: TGTGCCAGCAGCTCCCAGGGGTCCGCCACAGATACGCAGTATTTT.